This TCR beta chain was profiled in a study of blood T cell repertoires in COVID-19. This CDR3 contains 16 residues. The germline V gene encodes CDR1 LNHDA and CDR2 SQIVND (reference sequence). With 4 bases clipped from V and 0 bases from J, the junction kept 8 bases outside the gene matches. Original analysis: For nucleated cells, counts were estimated from reference gene primer amplification. TCRdb's table, derived via immunoSEQ multiplex PCR, lists solely in-frame clones and lacks some. V, J and clone size are those of that table, while D and trimming were read from the DNA. The repertoire holds fewer than 150,000 clones, with roughly four fifths as singletons. Enrollees, about 18 to 95 years old, lived in 24 US areas. Clinical history reported by participants formed the basis on which cohorts were assigned.

Input material: PBMCs or T cells enriched from blood (not recorded which). The gene calls are TRBV19 and TRBJ1-1; TRBD1 matches 7 bases. The TCR comes from a young man who had recovered from COVID-19. The CDR3 region has the DNA TGTGCCAGTAGTAGCCGGGAAACAGGGGTGAACACTGAAGCTTTCTTT. This encodes CASSSRETGVNTEAFF.